These T cell receptor beta chains were read from a single sample in a study of blood T cell repertoires in COVID-19. Clones were read by immunoSEQ multiplex PCR, and TCRdb kept only the in-frame ones, dropping some. The sample includes 95,000 to 150,000 clones, about 78% of them seen just once. The sequenced sample was peripheral blood. The receptors shown here come from a man between 65 and 79 years old with acute or convalescent COVID-19. Each CDR3 is given with its conserved first and last residue. The order of the fields is V gene, J gene, D gene, clone size, CDR3 DNA, CDR3 protein. D genes are given only for firm matches. Not every row has a clone size; where given, it reads once, few, many or a size class.

v_gene: TRBV5-6; j_gene: TRBJ1-2; d_gene: NA; abundance: NA; CDR3nt: TGTGCCAGCAGCTCCCTGGTGGCCGAAACTATCTATGGCTACACCTTC; CDR3aa: CASSSLVAETIYGYTF
v_gene: TRBV2; j_gene: TRBJ2-3; d_gene: TRBD2; abundance: NA; CDR3nt: TGTGCCACCCCGGGGACGAGCGGGGGCACAGATACGCAGTATTTT; CDR3aa: CATPGTSGGTDTQYF
v_gene: TRBV27; j_gene: TRBJ1-6; d_gene: NA; abundance: NA; CDR3nt: TGTGCCAGCAGTTTAGGAGGGTCTGAGCATAATTCACCCCTCCACTTT; CDR3aa: CASSLGGSEHNSPLHF
v_gene: TRBV7-2; j_gene: TRBJ1-2; d_gene: TRBD1; abundance: NA; CDR3nt: TGTGCCAGCAGCTTAGCCGGCAGGGGGACGAGGGGCTACACCTTC; CDR3aa: CASSLAGRGTRGYTF
v_gene: TRBV21-1; j_gene: TRBJ2-2; d_gene: NA; abundance: once; CDR3nt: TGTGCCAGCATCTGGGGGAGAAACAGGGGCTCCATAAACACCGGGGAGCTGTTTTTT; CDR3aa: CASIWGRNRGSINTGELFF
v_gene: TRBV2; j_gene: TRBJ2-5; d_gene: NA; abundance: NA; CDR3nt: TGTGCCACAGCGGGTCAGGGGGAACAAGAGACCCAGTACTTC; CDR3aa: CATAGQGEQETQYF
v_gene: TRBV18; j_gene: TRBJ1-1; d_gene: NA; abundance: NA; CDR3nt: TGTGCCAGCTCACCACCGGACAGCCTGAACACTGAAGCTTTCTTT; CDR3aa: CASSPPDSLNTEAFF
v_gene: TRBV6-2/TRBV6-3; j_gene: TRBJ1-1; d_gene: NA; abundance: NA; CDR3nt: TGTGCCAGCAGTTACTCGATATTCCTGACACTTGAAGCTTTCTTT; CDR3aa: CASSYSIFLTLEAFF
v_gene: TRBV7-2; j_gene: TRBJ2-3; d_gene: TRBD1; abundance: NA; CDR3nt: TGTGCCAGCAGCCCAGGGGGAACAGATACGCAGTATTTT; CDR3aa: CASSPGGTDTQYF
v_gene: TRBV9; j_gene: TRBJ1-1; d_gene: NA; abundance: NA; CDR3nt: TGTGCCAGCAGCGCCATGACAGCGTCCCTTGAAGCTTTCTTT; CDR3aa: CASSAMTASLEAFF
v_gene: TRBV5-1; j_gene: TRBJ1-4; d_gene: NA; abundance: NA; CDR3nt: TGCGCCAGCGCCATCGCCAGGACAGAAATTGCCGAAAAACTGTTTTTT; CDR3aa: CASAIARTEIAEKLFF
v_gene: TRBV5-6; j_gene: TRBJ2-7; d_gene: TRBD1; abundance: NA; CDR3nt: TGTGCCAGCAGCTTGGACCGGGACAGCGTCTACGAGCAGTACTTC; CDR3aa: CASSLDRDSVYEQYF
v_gene: TRBV23-1; j_gene: TRBJ1-1; d_gene: NA; abundance: NA; CDR3nt: TGCGCCAGCACTCAAGGGAGTATCGGTACGGCAAACACTGAAGCTTTCTTT; CDR3aa: CASTQGSIGTANTEAFF
v_gene: TRBV9; j_gene: TRBJ1-1; d_gene: NA; abundance: NA; CDR3nt: TGTGCCAGCAGCGTAGGCGGGATGGGAGATACTGAAGCTTTCTTT; CDR3aa: CASSVGGMGDTEAFF
v_gene: TRBV5-1; j_gene: TRBJ2-3; d_gene: NA; abundance: NA; CDR3nt: TGCGCCAGCAGCTTGCCCACCTCCGGAGATACGCAGTATTTT; CDR3aa: CASSLPTSGDTQYF
v_gene: TRBV6-2/TRBV6-3; j_gene: TRBJ1-1; d_gene: NA; abundance: few; CDR3nt: TGTGCCAGCAGTTATGAGGGAGTCACTGAAGCTTTCTTT; CDR3aa: CASSYEGVTEAFF
v_gene: TRBV5-1; j_gene: TRBJ2-1; d_gene: TRBD1; abundance: few; CDR3nt: TGCGCCAGCAGCTTATATCCCCTGGGACAGGGCTCCTACAATGAGCAGTTCTTC; CDR3aa: CASSLYPLGQGSYNEQFF
v_gene: TRBV19; j_gene: TRBJ1-1; d_gene: NA; abundance: NA; CDR3nt: TGTGTCGTGCGGGCCCCGAACACTGAAGCTTTCTTT; CDR3aa: CVVRAPNTEAFF
v_gene: TRBV19; j_gene: TRBJ1-1; d_gene: NA; abundance: NA; CDR3nt: TGTGCCAGTATTCGGACAGACCTGAACACTGAAGCTTTCTTT; CDR3aa: CASIRTDLNTEAFF
v_gene: TRBV6-7; j_gene: TRBJ2-7; d_gene: NA; abundance: NA; CDR3nt: TGTGCCAGCAGTTACCCAGCGGTCGGTGGGGATGCGAACTTC; CDR3aa: CASSYPAVGGDANF
v_gene: TRBV4-1; j_gene: TRBJ1-5; d_gene: NA; abundance: NA; CDR3nt: TGCGCCAGCAGCCAAGTGGCGGATCAGCCCCAGCATTTT; CDR3aa: CASSQVADQPQHF
v_gene: TRBV7-2; j_gene: TRBJ2-2; d_gene: NA; abundance: NA; CDR3nt: TGTGCCAGCAGCTTATCGGGTTTTACCGGGGAGCTGTTTTTT; CDR3aa: CASSLSGFTGELFF
v_gene: TRBV7-2; j_gene: TRBJ1-2; d_gene: TRBD1; abundance: NA; CDR3nt: TGTGCCAGCAGCCGCGGACAGGGCCTCTATGGCTACACCTTC; CDR3aa: CASSRGQGLYGYTF
v_gene: TRBV10-3; j_gene: TRBJ1-2; d_gene: TRBD1; abundance: NA; CDR3nt: TGTGCCATCAGTGAGTCGAGGCAGGGGGATGGCTACACCTTC; CDR3aa: CAISESRQGDGYTF
v_gene: TRBV7-9; j_gene: TRBJ1-2; d_gene: NA; abundance: once; CDR3nt: TGTGCCAGCAGCTTATTGGGGGCCAGCTATGGCTACACCTTC; CDR3aa: CASSLLGASYGYTF
v_gene: TRBV6-2/TRBV6-3; j_gene: TRBJ2-2; d_gene: TRBD2; abundance: NA; CDR3nt: TGTGCCAGCAGTTACCTGGCGGGGGGGCACACCGGGGAGCTGTTTTTT; CDR3aa: CASSYLAGGHTGELFF
v_gene: TRBV20-1; j_gene: TRBJ2-1; d_gene: NA; abundance: NA; CDR3nt: TGCAGTGCTTGGGTACAGGCACAGTTCTTC; CDR3aa: CSAWVQAQFF
v_gene: TRBV7-8; j_gene: TRBJ1-1; d_gene: TRBD1; abundance: NA; CDR3nt: TGTGCCAGCAGCCGAGACAGGGGGCTCACTGAAGCTTTCTTT; CDR3aa: CASSRDRGLTEAFF
v_gene: TRBV3-1/TRBV3-2; j_gene: TRBJ1-1; d_gene: NA; abundance: NA; CDR3nt: TGTGCCAGCAGCCAGGGGAGCGGGAGCACTGAAGCTTTCTTT; CDR3aa: CASSQGSGSTEAFF
v_gene: TRBV5-1; j_gene: TRBJ2-5; d_gene: TRBD2; abundance: many; CDR3nt: TGCGCCAGCAGCTTGAGCGGGAATTGGGAGACCCAGTACTTC; CDR3aa: CASSLSGNWETQYF
v_gene: TRBV18; j_gene: TRBJ1-2; d_gene: NA; abundance: NA; CDR3nt: TGTGCCAGCTCACCAGCGGGCTATGGCTACACCTTC; CDR3aa: CASSPAGYGYTF
v_gene: TRBV7-9; j_gene: TRBJ2-7; d_gene: TRBD1; abundance: few; CDR3nt: TGTGCCAGCAGCTTGTGGACAGGTGAAGCGGACGAGCAGTACTTC; CDR3aa: CASSLWTGEADEQYF
v_gene: TRBV19; j_gene: TRBJ2-1; d_gene: NA; abundance: once; CDR3nt: TGTGCCAGTAGTATAGACAGGGGTAGCTCCTACAATGAGCAGTTCTTC; CDR3aa: CASSIDRGSSYNEQFF
v_gene: TRBV5-8; j_gene: TRBJ1-5; d_gene: NA; abundance: NA; CDR3nt: TGTGCCAGCAGCTTGGAAGGAGGGGTCGATCAGCCCCAGCATTTT; CDR3aa: CASSLEGGVDQPQHF
v_gene: TRBV6-2/TRBV6-3; j_gene: TRBJ2-1; d_gene: TRBD1; abundance: NA; CDR3nt: TGTGCCAGCAGTTACTCGCGCGTTAGGGGACAGGGTCTGTTCTTC; CDR3aa: CASSYSRVRGQGLFF
v_gene: TRBV5-1; j_gene: TRBJ2-5; d_gene: TRBD1; abundance: once; CDR3nt: TGCGCCAGCAGCTTGGGGCTGGGGCGGAACAGGGGTGAGACCCAGTACTTC; CDR3aa: CASSLGLGRNRGETQYF
v_gene: TRBV14; j_gene: TRBJ1-6; d_gene: NA; abundance: few; CDR3nt: TGTGCCAGCAGCTACACAGGGTTCAATAATTCACCCCTCCACTTT; CDR3aa: CASSYTGFNNSPLHF
v_gene: TRBV2; j_gene: TRBJ1-1; d_gene: NA; abundance: NA; CDR3nt: TGTGCCAGCACCGAGGGCAGGCCTGAAGCTTTCTTT; CDR3aa: CASTEGRPEAFF
v_gene: TRBV6-2/TRBV6-3; j_gene: TRBJ2-5; d_gene: NA; abundance: once; CDR3nt: TGTGCCAGCAGTTACTTTACGTCCACGAGGATTGGAGAGACCCAGTACTTC; CDR3aa: CASSYFTSTRIGETQYF
v_gene: TRBV5-8; j_gene: TRBJ1-5; d_gene: NA; abundance: few; CDR3nt: TGTGCCAGCAGCTCCCGACTCAATCAGCCCCAGCATTTT; CDR3aa: CASSSRLNQPQHF
v_gene: TRBV29-1; j_gene: TRBJ1-2; d_gene: NA; abundance: NA; CDR3nt: TGCAGCGTTGAAGATAACTCAGGGGAGAAGGGCTACACCTTC; CDR3aa: CSVEDNSGEKGYTF
v_gene: TRBV6-4; j_gene: TRBJ2-2; d_gene: TRBD1; abundance: NA; CDR3nt: TGTGCCAGCAGTCACAGGGGCTTTGGCGCCGGGGAGCTGTTTTTT; CDR3aa: CASSHRGFGAGELFF
v_gene: TRBV11-3; j_gene: TRBJ1-1; d_gene: NA; abundance: once; CDR3nt: TGTGCCAGCAGCCCCTGGCAGGGGCTTACGAACACTGAAGCTTTCTTT; CDR3aa: CASSPWQGLTNTEAFF
v_gene: TRBV3-1/TRBV3-2; j_gene: TRBJ2-6; d_gene: NA; abundance: few; CDR3nt: TGTGCCAGCAGCCCCGGAGCCTCTGGGGCCAACGTCCTGACTTTC; CDR3aa: CASSPGASGANVLTF
v_gene: TRBV7-8; j_gene: TRBJ1-6; d_gene: TRBD1; abundance: few; CDR3nt: TGTGCCAGCAGCCTGGACAGGAATTCACCCCTCCACTTT; CDR3aa: CASSLDRNSPLHF
v_gene: TRBV15; j_gene: TRBJ2-5; d_gene: TRBD1; abundance: NA; CDR3nt: TGTGCCACCAGCGTCCGGGACAGGGTGTGGGAGACCCAGTACTTC; CDR3aa: CATSVRDRVWETQYF
v_gene: TRBV30; j_gene: TRBJ2-5; d_gene: NA; abundance: NA; CDR3nt: TGTGCCTGGAGTTTCGGGGGGCCCCGCCAGGAGACCCAGTACTTC; CDR3aa: CAWSFGGPRQETQYF
v_gene: TRBV18; j_gene: TRBJ2-7; d_gene: TRBD1; abundance: NA; CDR3nt: TGTGCCAGCTCTGGACAGGCCTACGAGCAGTACTTC; CDR3aa: CASSGQAYEQYF
v_gene: TRBV7-8; j_gene: TRBJ1-4; d_gene: NA; abundance: NA; CDR3nt: TGTGCCAGCAGCGTGAGCAGGGTATCTGAAAAACTGTTTTTT; CDR3aa: CASSVSRVSEKLFF
v_gene: TRBV7-9; j_gene: TRBJ1-2; d_gene: TRBD1; abundance: few; CDR3nt: TGTGCCAGCAGCCTGGGACAGGGGAACTATGGCTACACCTTC; CDR3aa: CASSLGQGNYGYTF
v_gene: TRBV19; j_gene: TRBJ1-5; d_gene: NA; abundance: NA; CDR3nt: TGTGCCAGTAGTATTATGGGCTTCGGAGGGAATCAGCCCCAGCATTTT; CDR3aa: CASSIMGFGGNQPQHF